The next 20 T cell receptor beta chains were all read from a single sample in a study of PD-1 blockade in classical Hodgkin lymphoma. After autologous stem cell transplantation all patients relapsed, and prior brentuximab vedotin exposure differed between cohorts. Repertoires were generated with immunoSEQ multiplex PCR, while TCRdb's copy carries only in-frame clones and drops some. The data hold around 96,000 clones, with roughly 88% observed a single time. This specimen consisted of peripheral blood mononuclear cells (PBMCs), obtained at baseline. The receptors originated from a human donor with classical Hodgkin lymphoma.

This clone has only one observation. This sequence joins TRBV11-2 and TRBJ1-1; TRBD1 matches 11 bases. The length of the CDR3 is 14 residues. Germline V gene sequence: CDR1 SGHAT, CDR2 FQNNGV. Unmatched junction bases numbered 3, after V lost 6 bases and J lost 3 bases. The CDR3 sequence is CASRRTGGYTEAFF. The CDR3 nucleotides read TGTGCCAGCAGGCGGACAGGGGGCTACACTGAAGCTTTCTTT.

V gene TRBV25-1 combines with J gene TRBJ1-1; D may be TRBD1 (6 bases). Trimming left V 6 bases short and J 3 bases short, with 14 bases between. Germline V gives CDR1 MGHDK, CDR2 SYGVNS. This CDR3 region has 14 residues. This chain's CDR3 is CASSPEGGDTEAFF. DNA of the CDR3: TGTGCCAGCAGCCCGGAGGGGGGGGACACTGAAGCTTTCTTT.

The gene calls are TRBV30 and TRBJ1-6; unclear D gene. The V end was cut by 2 bases, the J end by 5 bases, with 16 bases between. Germline loops: CDR1 GTSNPN, CDR2 SVGIG (reference sequence). The CDR3 totals 16 residues. CDR3 loop: CAWSSSTGPHNSPLHF. The CDR3, as DNA: TGTGCCTGGAGTTCATCTACCGGGCCCCATAATTCACCCCTCCACTTT. Looking up the rest from reference TRBV30 and TRBJ1-6 gives the full variable domain: SQTIHQWPATLVQPVGSPLSLECTVEGTSNPNLYWYRQAAGRGLQLLFYSVGIGQISSEVPQNLSASRPQDRQFILSSKKLLLSDSGFYLCAWSSSTGPHNSPLHFGNGTRLTVT.

The rearrangement uses TRBV10-3 and TRBJ2-3; 10 bases map to TRBD2. Germline V gives CDR1 ENHRY, CDR2 SYGVKD. V shed 6 bases and J 1 base; nucleotides not matched to a gene: 7. The CDR3 totals 16 residues. The CDR3 DNA reads TGTGCCATCAGCCCCCTAGCGGGAGTTGGCACAGATACGCAGTATTTT. Translating it yields CAISPLAGVGTDTQYF.

The CDR3 coding sequence is TGTGCCAGCAGTTTATCGATATTAGGACAGGGGATCTCTGGGGCCAACGTCCTGACTTTC. Protein product: CASSLSILGQGISGANVLTF. This rearrangement joins TRBV27 to TRBJ2-6; 9 nucleotides agree with TRBD1. V dropped 0 bases and J dropped 0; count of bases not matched to a gene: 9. CDR3 length equals 20 residues. Germline V gives CDR1 MNHEY, CDR2 SMNVEV (reference sequence).

V and J are TRBV7-9 and TRBJ2-5, with 9 bases aligning to TRBD2. V lost 5 bases and J lost 1; bases outside the gene matches: 8. Germline V gives CDR1 SEHNR, CDR2 FQNEAQ (reference sequence). This CDR3 spans 16 amino acids. CDR3 sequence reads: CASSKRLAAIQETQYF. CDR3 in DNA: TGTGCCAGCAGCAAAAGACTAGCGGCAATCCAAGAGACCCAGTACTTC.

This rearrangement joins TRBV28 to TRBJ1-4; 7 nucleotides match TRBD1. Per the germline V gene, CDR1 is MDHEN and CDR2 is SYDVKM. The CDR3 consists of 14 residues. V gave up 4 bases and J gave up 5 bases; unmatched junction bases: 4. CDR3 bases: TGTGCCAGCAGTTGGGAGACAGGGAATGAAAAACTGTTTTTT. Translated: CASSWETGNEKLFF.

By share, this clone ranks as medium-sized. The chain recombines TRBV4-1 with TRBJ1-5; D ambiguous. The CDR3 is 15 residues long. V lost 1 base and J 3 bases, leaving 10 bases between the germline ends. Per germline, CDR1 MGHRA and CDR2 YSYEKL. This CDR3 is CASSQGLQTNQPQHF. The CDR3 DNA sequence: TGCGCCAGCAGCCAAGGATTACAGACCAATCAGCCCCAGCATTTT.

The rearrangement links TRBV4-3 to TRBJ2-1; 8 bases line up with TRBD2. Germline trimming cut 0 bases from V and 3 bases from J; bases unmatched to any gene: 4. CDR3 length equals 16 residues. Germline lookup yields CDR1 LGHNA and CDR2 YSLEER. The CDR3 bases are TGCGCCAGCAGCCAAGATCCGGCGGGAGGCTACAATGAGCAGTTCTTC. It specifies CASSQDPAGGYNEQFF.

V and J are TRBV19 and TRBJ1-5; a weak D match, TRBD1 (6 bases). Germline CDR1 and CDR2: LNHDA and SQIVND (reference sequence). Trimming took off 3 bases at V and 5 bases at J, with 14 bases between the two ends. The CDR3 runs 15 residues. CDR3 bases: TGTGCCAGTAGTATTAAGGGGGTCGGGGATCAGCCCCAGCATTTT. Its protein product is CASSIKGVGDQPQHF.

This clone counts as medium-sized. This chain uses TRBV11-2 with TRBJ2-2, with D perhaps TRBD1 (5 bases). V was cut by 1 base and J by 12 bases, with 15 bases left in between. Per the germline V gene, CDR1 is SGHAT and CDR2 is FQNNGV. The CDR3 extends over 14 amino acids. The CDR3 DNA sequence: TGTGCCAGCAGCTTAGGGGGAACAGGCCGGCAGCTGTTTTTT. Amino acids: CASSLGGTGRQLFF.

The V gene is TRBV7-2, the J gene TRBJ1-5; D is uncertain. The germline gives CDR1 SGHTA, CDR2 FQGNSA. V lost 0 bases to trimming and J lost 3 bases, with 0 bases between them. This CDR3 contains 12 residues. CDR3 coding DNA: TGTGCCAGCAGCTTAGCCAATCAGCCCCAGCATTTT. Amino acid sequence: CASSLANQPQHF.

The CDR3 DNA reads TGTGCCAGCAGCTTTCTTTTAGGGGGTGAAGAGACCCAGTACTTC. Translated: CASSFLLGGEETQYF. This chain connects TRBV7-2 to TRBJ2-5; a weak D match, TRBD1 (6 bases). Deletions cut 3 bases from V and 3 bases from J, with 14 bases between. This CDR3 has 15 amino acids. CDR1 SGHTA and CDR2 FQGNSA come from the germline V gene.

V and J are TRBV27 and TRBJ2-7; D is possibly TRBD1 or TRBD2 (5 bases each). The CDR3 consists of 14 residues. With 3 bases removed from V and 5 bases from J, the gap between germline ends came to 14 bases. Germline loops: CDR1 MNHEY, CDR2 SMNVEV (reference sequence). CDR3: CASSFLGGTDEQYF. The CDR3 DNA follows: TGTGCCAGCAGTTTCCTAGGTGGGACGGACGAGCAGTACTTC.

This clone was recorded once. The chain has TRBV4-2 and TRBJ2-1, with D perhaps being TRBD1 or TRBD2 (6 bases each). The germline V and J ends were trimmed by 1 base and 7 bases, with 20 bases remaining between them. The germline CDR1 and CDR2 sequences are LGHNA and YNFKEQ. The CDR3 runs to 17 residues. The CDR3: CASSQAGATGARNEQFF. CDR3 sequence (DNA): TGTGCCAGCAGCCAAGCGGGGGCGACAGGCGCTAGGAATGAGCAGTTCTTC.

This chain uses TRBV21-1 with TRBJ2-7; TRBD1 was called by the table and not checked on the DNA. TRBV21-1 is flagged as a pseudogene. The length of the CDR3 is 16 residues. CDR3: CASSYNRGRSRYEQYF. CDR3 coding DNA: TGTGCCAGCAGCTATAACAGGGGCCGCTCACGCTACGAGCAGTACTTC.

The chain couples TRBV14 to TRBJ1-1; D not resolved. CDR1 is SGHDN, CDR2 FVKESK, per germline. This CDR3 spans 15 amino acids. The germline V and J ends were trimmed by 5 bases and 1 base, with 14 bases remaining between them. The CDR3 sequence: CASSGGSRRNTEAFF. For the CDR3, the DNA is TGTGCCAGCAGCGGCGGGAGCCGACGGAACACTGAAGCTTTCTTT.

The gene calls are TRBV10-3 and TRBJ2-2; no reliable D call. V dropped 0 bases and J dropped 6 bases, with 5 bases sitting between them. The CDR3 contains 13 residues. CDR1 ENHRY and CDR2 SYGVKD come from the germline V gene. The CDR3 bases are TGTGCCATCAGTGAGTCTGAGGCCGGGGAGCTGTTTTTT. As protein: CAISESEAGELFF.

Here the CDR3 reads CASSLGAGASGSPDTQYF. CDR3 coding DNA: TGCGCCAGCAGCTTGGGGGCCGGTGCCAGCGGGAGTCCAGATACGCAGTATTTT. The chain recombines TRBV5-1 with TRBJ2-3; 8 nucleotides align to TRBD2. There are 18 residues in the CDR3. J gave up 4 bases and V 0 bases, and 13 bases lay outside the gene matches. CDR1 is SGHRS and CDR2 is YFSETQ in the germline V gene. Variable domain in full (rest from reference TRBV5-1 and TRBJ2-3): KAGVTQTPRYLIKTRGQQVTLSCSPISGHRSVSWYQQTPGQGLQFLFEYFSETQRNKGNFPGRFSGRQFSNSRSEMNVSTLELGDSALYLCASSLGAGASGSPDTQYFGPGTRLTVL.

The chain couples TRBV7-8 to TRBJ2-1; 10 bases are a match to TRBD2. The CDR3 is 12 amino acids. V lost 5 bases, J lost 12 bases, and 4 bases stayed unmatched. Germline CDR1 reads SGHVS; CDR2 reads FQNEAQ. This CDR3 reads CASSPIAGGQFF. Written as DNA, the CDR3 is TGTGCCAGCAGCCCCATAGCGGGAGGGCAGTTCTTC. Drawing the rest from reference TRBV7-8 and TRBJ2-1, the complete variable domain is GAGVSQSPRYKVAKRGQDVALRCDPISGHVSLFWYQQALGQGPEFLTYFQNEAQLDKSGLPSDRFFAERPEGSVSTLKIQRTQQEDSAVYLCASSPIAGGQFFGPGTRLTVL.